Presented here are 29 T cell receptor beta chains from one specimen sequenced in a study of T cell responses to AZD1222 COVID-19 vaccine. Libraries were prepared by immunoSEQ multiplex PCR; TCRdb keeps only in-frame clonotypes and omits some of them. The repertoire consists of 95,000 to 110,000 clones, with about nine tenths occurring once and the leading ten covering 2.5% to 4%. The input for sequencing was peripheral blood, taken 28 days after the second dose of the MenACWY control vaccine. These receptors originate from an adult who received the MenACWY meningococcal vaccine as a control.

CDR3: CASSPTNEKLFF. DNA of the CDR3: TGTGCCAGCAGCCCAACTAATGAAAAACTGTTTTTT. The chain couples TRBV3-1 (or the pseudogene TRBV3-2) to TRBJ1-4; D is undetermined. V lost 4 bases, J lost 0 bases, and 0 bases lay in between. Germline V gene data show CDR1 as LGHDT and CDR2 as YNNKEL (reference sequence). The length of the CDR3 is 12 residues.

The V gene is TRBV12-3 or TRBV12-4, the J gene TRBJ1-2, with unresolved D. The V gene lost 5 bases and the J gene lost 3 bases, with 10 bases spanning the gap. This CDR3 is built from 13 residues. CDR3 loop: CASSPGGHYGYTF. In DNA form, the CDR3 reads TGTGCCAGCAGTCCCGGTGGGCACTATGGCTACACCTTC.

The rearrangement uses TRBV3-1 (or the pseudogene TRBV3-2) and TRBJ1-5; the D gene is possibly TRBD1 (5 bases). CDR3 size: 15 residues. V lost 1 base to trimming and J lost 6 bases, with 13 bases between them. Germline V lookup: CDR1 LGHDT, CDR2 YNNKEL (reference sequence). The CDR3 bases are TGTGCCAGCAGCCAAGGCAGGGTGAGGAGTCAGCCCCAGCATTTT. Its translation is CASSQGRVRSQPQHF.

The V and J genes are TRBV10-3 and TRBJ1-1; the D is unclear. V gave up 4 bases and J gave up 2 bases, with 8 bases separating them. Per germline, CDR1 ENHRY and CDR2 SYGVKD. This CDR3 comprises 13 residues. The CDR3 DNA is TGTGCCATCAGTGTTGATTTTAACACTGAAGCTTTCTTT. Residues: CAISVDFNTEAFF.

A single count supports this clone. The chain combines TRBV19 with TRBJ1-2; D not resolved. Trimming removed 3 bases from V and 2 bases from J, with 13 bases in between. The CDR3 covers 15 residues. The germline CDR1 and CDR2 sequences are LNHDA and SQIVND (reference sequence). CDR3 sequence: CASSMKGGFNYGYTF. In DNA form, the CDR3 reads TGTGCCAGTAGTATGAAGGGTGGGTTCAACTATGGCTACACCTTC.

The chain joins TRBV16 to TRBJ1-4; 7 bases match TRBD1. Per germline, CDR1 KGHSY and CDR2 FQNENV. Unmatched junction bases numbered 10, after V lost 4 bases and J lost 8 bases. CDR3 length equals 15 residues. CDR3 protein: CASSLPRGAPEKLFF. CDR3 DNA: TGTGCCAGCAGCCTCCCCAGGGGGGCCCCCGAAAAACTGTTTTTT.

The rearrangement joins TRBV5-1 to TRBJ1-4; 8 nucleotides line up with TRBD1. V lost 3 bases, J lost 6 bases, and 4 bases stayed unmatched. Germline V gene data show CDR1 as SGHRS and CDR2 as YFSETQ. There are 14 residues in the CDR3. CDR3 nucleotides: TGCGCCAGCAGCTCCAGGGGGCGCGATGAAAAACTGTTTTTT. This sequence encodes CASSSRGRDEKLFF.

This chain connects TRBV9 to TRBJ1-4; D call uncertain. With 2 bases removed from V and 3 bases from J, the gap between germline ends came to 11 bases. Germline V CDR1 and CDR2: SGDLS, YYNGEE. CDR3 length equals 15 residues. This CDR3 reads CASSVFASANEKLFF. CDR3 bases: TGTGCCAGCAGCGTTTTTGCGTCAGCTAATGAAAAACTGTTTTTT.

The table lists this clone with a count of one. The V call is TRBV20-1, the J call TRBJ2-7; no definite D call. Trimming cost V 3 bases and J 5 bases, with 5 bases left between them. The CDR3 contains 10 residues. Germline CDR1 is DFQATT and CDR2 is SNEGSKA (reference sequence). The CDR3 spells CSASGNEQYF. The CDR3 DNA sequence: TGCAGTGCTAGTGGAAACGAGCAGTACTTC.

V and J are TRBV9 and TRBJ1-6; 7 bases agree with TRBD1. Trimming took 2 bases from V and 9 from J; bases not matched to a gene: 5. CDR3 length: 14 amino acids. Per the germline V gene, CDR1 is SGDLS and CDR2 is YYNGEE. The CDR3 protein is CASSVRQGGSPLHF. The CDR3 region has the DNA TGTGCCAGCAGCGTTAGACAGGGAGGTTCACCCCTCCACTTT. Full variable domain (remainder filled in from reference TRBV9 and TRBJ1-6): DSGVTQTPKHLITATGQRVTLRCSPRSGDLSVYWYQQSLDQGLQFLIQYYNGEERAKGNILERFSAQQFPDLHSELNLSSLELGDSALYFCASSVRQGGSPLHFGNGTRLTVT.

The J gene is TRBJ2-3, the V gene TRBV6-5; D possibly corresponds to TRBD2 (6 bases). CDR3 size: 13 residues. Germline assignment: CDR1 MNHEY and CDR2 SVGAGI. V lost 6 bases and J lost 3, with 10 bases in between. Written as DNA, the CDR3 is TGTGCCAGCAGGCCGGGACTGACAGATACGCAGTATTTT. Residues: CASRPGLTDTQYF.

About this clone: Other nucleotide sequences from this sample produce the same CDR3. The rearrangement uses TRBV12-3 or TRBV12-4 and TRBJ2-2; no firm D call. This CDR3 has 12 residues. The V end was cut by 1 base, the J end by 5 bases, with 2 bases between. Written as DNA, the CDR3 is TGTGCCAGCAGTTTAGGAACCGGGGAGCTGTTTTTT. This translates into CASSLGTGELFF.

The chain carries TRBV2 and TRBJ1-5; TRBD1 is a possible D gene (5 bases). V shed 8 bases and J shed 0 bases, with 11 bases lying between them. The CDR3 extends over 14 amino acids. Per the germline V gene, CDR1 is SNHLY and CDR2 is FYNNEI. Here the CDR3 reads CASSGGYSNQPQHF. For the CDR3, the DNA is TGTGCCAGCTCCGGGGGATATAGCAATCAGCCCCAGCATTTT.

The sample holds one count of this clone. This chain connects TRBV9 to TRBJ2-7; TRBD1 matches at 7 bases. The junction had 0 bases not matched to a gene; V was cut back by 3 bases and J by 6 bases. From germline, CDR1 is SGDLS and CDR2 YYNGEE. The CDR3 sequence is 11 residues long. The CDR3 sequence is CASSAGGEQYF. The CDR3 DNA is TGTGCCAGCAGCGCAGGGGGCGAGCAGTACTTC.

The V and J genes are TRBV7-2 and TRBJ1-2; the D is unclear. The V gene lost 2 bases and the J gene lost 3 bases, with 10 bases spanning the gap. This CDR3 is 14 amino acids long. CDR1 is SGHTA and CDR2 is FQGNSA in the germline V gene. CDR3 sequence: CASSLRSPDYGYTF. The CDR3 region has the DNA TGTGCCAGCAGCTTACGTTCCCCAGACTATGGCTACACCTTC.

The chain joins TRBV4-3 to TRBJ1-4, with D tentatively TRBD1 (6 bases). Trimming removed 4 bases from V and 7 bases from J, with 19 bases in between. The CDR3 totals 16 residues. CDR1 and CDR2 (germline): LGHNA, YSLEER. CDR3 DNA sequence: TGCGCCAGCAGCCGTACAGACAGGATTGGTGGTGAAAAACTGTTTTTT. Its protein is CASSRTDRIGGEKLFF.

The genes are TRBV19 and TRBJ2-3; D is unclear. The V gene's germline CDR1 is LNHDA and CDR2 SQIVND (reference sequence). The CDR3 is 11 residues long. Deletions cut 6 bases from V and 3 bases from J, with 4 bases between. The CDR3 reads CASRETDTQYF. In DNA form, the CDR3 reads TGTGCCAGTAGGGAGACAGATACGCAGTATTTT.

The chain links TRBV10-3 to TRBJ1-5; the D is unclear. V was cut by 6 bases and J by 6 bases, with 15 bases left in between. The CDR3 has 14 residues. Germline CDR1 is ENHRY and CDR2 is SYGVKD. CDR3 residues: CAISPTEIGQPQHF. As DNA, the CDR3 is TGTGCCATCAGCCCAACTGAAATCGGTCAGCCCCAGCATTTT.

This clone has more than one count but fewer than ten. The chain combines TRBV29-1 with TRBJ1-2, with D perhaps matching TRBD1 (6 bases). V was pared by 5 bases and J by 2 bases, with 15 bases between. This CDR3 is built from 14 residues. The germline gives CDR1 SQVTM, CDR2 ANQGSEA. The DNA of the CDR3 is TGCAGCGTTTTTCCGGGGGGCGCGAACTATGGCTACACCTTC. This encodes CSVFPGGANYGYTF.

The chain recombines TRBV19 with TRBJ1-2; 8 bases are shared with TRBD1. The length of the CDR3 is 14 residues. Unmatched junction bases numbered 5, after V lost 2 bases and J lost 6 bases. CDR1 and CDR2 (germline): LNHDA, SQIVND (reference sequence). The CDR3 sequence is CASSIPLTGDGYTF. The DNA for the CDR3 is TGTGCCAGTAGTATACCGCTGACAGGGGATGGCTACACCTTC.

In its sample, this clone was seen once. The genes are TRBV6-5 and TRBJ1-1; 7 bases are shared with TRBD1. CDR3 length equals 15 residues. V trimming: 4 bases; J trimming: 2 bases; junction bases outside the gene matches: 7. Germline lookup yields CDR1 MNHEY and CDR2 SVGAGI. The CDR3 region has the DNA TGTGCCAGCAGTTCCTCGGACAGGTATAACACTGAAGCTTTCTTT. Protein product: CASSSSDRYNTEAFF.

The rearrangement uses TRBV2 and TRBJ2-1, with a possible D match to TRBD1 (6 bases). Trimming took off 7 bases at V and 1 base at J, with 11 bases between the two ends. The CDR3 contains 14 residues. CDR1 is SNHLY, CDR2 FYNNEI, per germline. The CDR3 sequence: CASKIQGSYNEQFF. CDR3 DNA sequence: TGTGCCAGCAAAATTCAGGGGTCCTACAATGAGCAGTTCTTC.

This clone was seen only a few times. The chain uses TRBV6-2 or TRBV6-3 and TRBJ1-5; D gene ambiguous. From germline, CDR1 is MNHEY and CDR2 SVGEGT. This CDR3 is built from 16 residues. Trimming took off 5 bases at V and 2 bases at J, with 16 bases between the two ends. The CDR3 sequence is CASSINRRGGNQPQHF. The CDR3 nucleotides read TGTGCCAGCAGTATAAACCGGCGCGGGGGCAATCAGCCCCAGCATTTT.

The chain is built from TRBV7-2 and TRBJ2-7; D is unclear. This CDR3 is built from 11 residues. Trimming left V 4 bases short and J 2 bases short, with 3 bases between. Germline CDR1 and CDR2: SGHTA and FQGNSA. CDR3 sequence reads: CASSSAYEQYF. The DNA for the CDR3 is TGTGCCAGCAGCTCAGCCTACGAGCAGTACTTC.

This clone was counted once. The chain recombines TRBV5-4 with TRBJ1-2; no clear D. The germline V gene encodes CDR1 SGHNT and CDR2 YYREEE (reference sequence). Deletions cut 4 bases from V and 5 bases from J, with 15 bases between. The CDR3 has 14 residues. CDR3 loop: CASSIQSTGYGYTF. CDR3 sequence (DNA): TGTGCCAGCAGCATACAGAGCACCGGGTATGGCTACACCTTC.

On this clone: At the DNA level, this CDR3 is encoded by other sequences in the same sample as well. CDR3: CAISVGQGASDTQYF. CDR3 coding DNA: TGTGCCATCAGTGTTGGTCAGGGGGCATCAGATACGCAGTATTTT. The V gene is TRBV10-3, the J gene TRBJ2-3, with 8 bases matching TRBD1. The V segment lost 4 bases and the J segment 4 bases; nucleotides outside the gene matches: 7. The CDR3 extends over 15 amino acids. CDR1 is ENHRY and CDR2 is SYGVKD in the germline V gene.

The rearrangement uses TRBV28 and TRBJ2-2; D tentatively fits TRBD1 or TRBD2 (5 bases each). This CDR3 comprises 14 residues. The germline V and J ends were trimmed by 6 bases and 5 bases, with 13 bases remaining between them. Germline V gene lookup returns CDR1 MDHEN and CDR2 SYDVKM. CDR3 residues: CASSYAGATGELFF. CDR3 nucleotides: TGTGCCAGCAGCTATGCCGGGGCGACCGGGGAGCTGTTTTTT.

This sequence joins TRBV7-9 and TRBJ1-6; 9 nucleotides line up with TRBD1. Trimming at V came to 5 bases and at J to 5 bases, leaving 7 bases not matched to a gene. Germline loops: CDR1 SEHNR, CDR2 FQNEAQ (reference sequence). CDR3 length: 16 residues. The CDR3 reads CASSRGTGLNNSPLHF. The CDR3 bases are TGTGCCAGCAGCCGAGGGACAGGGCTTAATAATTCACCCCTCCACTTT.

Of note for this clone: Its ends do not fully match the called genes, so a read error is possible. This chain joins TRBV5-6 and TRBJ2-7; 11 bases are shared with TRBD1. Germline-derived CDR1 and CDR2 are SGHDT and YYEEEE. The CDR3 extends over 13 amino acids. CDR3 protein: CASSLERTGGLNF. The CDR3 DNA follows: TGTGCCAGCAGCTTGGAGAGGACAGGGGGCCTAAACTTC. The complete variable domain, with remaining parts taken from reference TRBV5-6 and TRBJ2-7, reads DAGVTQSPTHLIKTRGQQVTLRCSPKSGHDTVSWYQQALGQGPQFIFQYYEEEERQRGNFPDRFSGHQFPNYSSELNVNALLLGDSALYLCASSLERTGGLNFGPGTRLTVT.